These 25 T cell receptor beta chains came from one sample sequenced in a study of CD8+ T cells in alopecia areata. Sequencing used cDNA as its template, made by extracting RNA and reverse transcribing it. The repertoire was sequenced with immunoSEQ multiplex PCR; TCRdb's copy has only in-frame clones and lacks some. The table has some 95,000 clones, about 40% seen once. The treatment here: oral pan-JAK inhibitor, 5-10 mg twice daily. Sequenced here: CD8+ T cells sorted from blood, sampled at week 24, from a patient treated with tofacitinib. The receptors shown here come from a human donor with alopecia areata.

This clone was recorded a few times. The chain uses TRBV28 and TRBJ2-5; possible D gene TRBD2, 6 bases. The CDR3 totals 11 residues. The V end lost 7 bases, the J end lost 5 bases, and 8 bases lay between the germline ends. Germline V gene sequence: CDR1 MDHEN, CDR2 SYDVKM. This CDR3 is CASTSGETQYF. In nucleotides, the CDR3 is TGTGCCAGCACCAGCGGGGAGACCCAGTACTTC.

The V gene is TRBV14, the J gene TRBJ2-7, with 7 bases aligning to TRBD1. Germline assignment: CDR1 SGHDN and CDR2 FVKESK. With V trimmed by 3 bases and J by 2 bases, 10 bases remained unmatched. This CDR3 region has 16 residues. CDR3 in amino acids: CASSHLSQQGPYEQYF. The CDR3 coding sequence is TGTGCCAGCAGCCATCTTAGTCAACAGGGGCCCTACGAGCAGTACTTC.

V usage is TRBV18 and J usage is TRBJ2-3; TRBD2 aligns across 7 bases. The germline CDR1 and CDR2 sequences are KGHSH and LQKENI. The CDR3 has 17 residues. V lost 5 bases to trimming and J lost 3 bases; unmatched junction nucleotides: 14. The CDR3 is CASSTSDYPPGTDTQYF. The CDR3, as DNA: TGTGCCAGCTCAACTAGCGACTACCCCCCGGGGACAGATACGCAGTATTTT.

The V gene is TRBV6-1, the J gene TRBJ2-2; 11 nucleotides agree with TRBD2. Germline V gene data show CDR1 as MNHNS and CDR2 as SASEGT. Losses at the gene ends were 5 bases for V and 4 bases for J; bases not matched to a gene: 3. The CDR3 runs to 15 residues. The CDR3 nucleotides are TGTGCCAGCAGTTTAGCGGGAGGGTCCACCGGGGAGCTGTTTTTT. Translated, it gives CASSLAGGSTGELFF.

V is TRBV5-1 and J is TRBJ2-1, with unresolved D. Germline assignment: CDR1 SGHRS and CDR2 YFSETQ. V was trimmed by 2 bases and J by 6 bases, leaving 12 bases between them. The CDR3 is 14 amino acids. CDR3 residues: CASSLWVGRNEQFF. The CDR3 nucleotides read TGCGCCAGCAGCTTATGGGTAGGACGCAATGAGCAGTTCTTC.

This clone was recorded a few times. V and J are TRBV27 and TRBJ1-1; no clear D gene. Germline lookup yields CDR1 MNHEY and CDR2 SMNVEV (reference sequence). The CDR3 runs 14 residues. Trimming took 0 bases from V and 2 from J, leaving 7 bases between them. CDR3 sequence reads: CASSLSAVNTEAFF. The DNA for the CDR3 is TGTGCCAGCAGTTTATCAGCGGTCAACACTGAAGCTTTCTTT.

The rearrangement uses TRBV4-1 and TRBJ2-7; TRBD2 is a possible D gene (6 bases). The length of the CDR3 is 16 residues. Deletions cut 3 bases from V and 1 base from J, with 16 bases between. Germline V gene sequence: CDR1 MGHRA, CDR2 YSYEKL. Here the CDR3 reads CASSQTISGSSYEQYF. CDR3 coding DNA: TGCGCCAGCAGCCAGACCATTAGCGGATCTTCCTACGAGCAGTACTTC.

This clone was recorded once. For the CDR3, the DNA is TGTGCCAGCAGACTAGCGGGAGGGCACAATGAGCAGTTCTTC. Residues: CASRLAGGHNEQFF. This chain joins TRBV7-8 and TRBJ2-1; 13 positions agree with TRBD2. The V gene's germline CDR1 is SGHVS and CDR2 FQNEAQ. Trimming took 6 bases from V and 5 from J; bases not matched to a gene: 1. The CDR3 contains 14 residues.

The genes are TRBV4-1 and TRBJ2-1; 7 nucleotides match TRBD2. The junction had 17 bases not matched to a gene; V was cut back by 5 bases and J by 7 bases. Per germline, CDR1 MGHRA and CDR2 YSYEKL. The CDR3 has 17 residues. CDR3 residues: CASSYSPPTGGSNEQFF. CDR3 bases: TGCGCCAGCAGCTACTCCCCTCCCACTGGCGGGAGTAATGAGCAGTTCTTC.

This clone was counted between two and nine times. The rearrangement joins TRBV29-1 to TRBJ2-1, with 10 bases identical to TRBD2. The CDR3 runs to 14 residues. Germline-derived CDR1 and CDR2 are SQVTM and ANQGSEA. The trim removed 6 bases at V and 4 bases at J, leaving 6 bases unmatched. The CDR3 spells CSVGLAGVYNEQFF. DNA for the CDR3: TGCAGCGTCGGTCTAGCGGGAGTGTACAATGAGCAGTTCTTC.

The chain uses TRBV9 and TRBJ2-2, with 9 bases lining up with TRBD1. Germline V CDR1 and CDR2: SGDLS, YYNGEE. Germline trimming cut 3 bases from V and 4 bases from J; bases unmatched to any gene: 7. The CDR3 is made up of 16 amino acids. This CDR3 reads CASSARTGAITGELFF. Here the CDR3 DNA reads TGTGCCAGCAGCGCGCGGACAGGGGCTATCACCGGGGAGCTGTTTTTT.

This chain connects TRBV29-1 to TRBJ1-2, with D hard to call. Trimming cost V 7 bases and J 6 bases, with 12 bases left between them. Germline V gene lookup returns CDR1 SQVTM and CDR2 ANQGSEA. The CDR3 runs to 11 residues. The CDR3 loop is CSAPWEDGYTF. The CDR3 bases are TGCAGCGCTCCCTGGGAGGATGGCTACACCTTC.

The CDR3 loop reads CASSSPPGETQYF. For the CDR3, the DNA is TGTGCCAGCAGTTCCCCCCCGGGGGAGACCCAGTACTTC. This chain connects TRBV6-5 to TRBJ2-5, with D possibly TRBD2 on 5 matching bases. CDR3 size: 13 residues. With 4 bases removed from V and 5 bases from J, the gap between germline ends came to 11 bases. Germline CDR1 and CDR2: MNHEY and SVGAGI.

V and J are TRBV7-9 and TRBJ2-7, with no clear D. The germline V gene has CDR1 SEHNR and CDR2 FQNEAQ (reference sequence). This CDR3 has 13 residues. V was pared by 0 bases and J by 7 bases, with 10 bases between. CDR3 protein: CASSLAGRGEQYF. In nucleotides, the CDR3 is TGTGCCAGCAGCTTAGCCGGCCGTGGGGAGCAGTACTTC.

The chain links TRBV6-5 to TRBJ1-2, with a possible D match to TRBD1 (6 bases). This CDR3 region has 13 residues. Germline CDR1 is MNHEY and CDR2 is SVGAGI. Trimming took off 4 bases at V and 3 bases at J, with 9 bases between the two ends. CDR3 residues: CASSFSGDYGYTF. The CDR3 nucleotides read TGTGCCAGCAGTTTCTCAGGGGACTATGGCTACACCTTC.

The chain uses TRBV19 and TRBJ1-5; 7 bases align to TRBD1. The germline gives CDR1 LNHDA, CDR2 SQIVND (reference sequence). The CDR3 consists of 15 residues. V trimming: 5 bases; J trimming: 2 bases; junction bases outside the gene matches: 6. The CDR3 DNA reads TGTGCCAGTAGTTTGACAGGGCTGGGCAATCAGCCCCAGCATTTT. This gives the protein CASSLTGLGNQPQHF.

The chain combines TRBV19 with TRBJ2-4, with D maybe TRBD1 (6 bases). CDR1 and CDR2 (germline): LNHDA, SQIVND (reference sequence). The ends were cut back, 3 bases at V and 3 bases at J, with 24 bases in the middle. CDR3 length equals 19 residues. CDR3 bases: TGTGCCAGTAGTATGGTGGTGGCGCCCTCGACAGGAGGCAAAAACATTCAGTACTTC. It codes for CASSMVVAPSTGGKNIQYF. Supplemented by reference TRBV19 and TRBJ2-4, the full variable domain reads DGGITQSPKYLFRKEGQNVTLSCEQNLNHDAMYWYRQDPGQGLRLIYYSQIVNDFQKGDIAEGYSVSREKKESFPLTVTSAQKNPTAFYLCASSMVVAPSTGGKNIQYFGAGTRLSVL.

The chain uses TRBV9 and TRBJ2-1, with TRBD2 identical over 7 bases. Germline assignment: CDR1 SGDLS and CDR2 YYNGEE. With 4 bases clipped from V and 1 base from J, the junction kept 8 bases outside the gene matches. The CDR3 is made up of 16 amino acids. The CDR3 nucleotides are TGTGCCAGCAGCCCCTATGAGCGGGATTCCTACAATGAGCAGTTCTTC. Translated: CASSPYERDSYNEQFF.

This chain's CDR3 is CASSVWGLGTYEQYF. The CDR3 DNA is TGTGCCAGCAGTGTATGGGGACTGGGAACCTACGAGCAGTACTTC. The gene calls are TRBV6-1 and TRBJ2-7; a weak D match, TRBD2 (6 bases). V lost 4 bases, J lost 2 bases, and 15 bases lay in between. In germline, CDR1 is MNHNS, CDR2 SASEGT. The CDR3 runs 15 residues.

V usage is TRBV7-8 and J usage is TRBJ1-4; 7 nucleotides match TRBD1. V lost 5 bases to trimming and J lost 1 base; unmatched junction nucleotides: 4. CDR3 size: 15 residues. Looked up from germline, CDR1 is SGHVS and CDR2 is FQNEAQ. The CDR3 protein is CASSRGPETNEKLFF. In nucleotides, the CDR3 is TGTGCCAGCAGCAGGGGGCCGGAAACTAATGAAAAACTGTTTTTT.

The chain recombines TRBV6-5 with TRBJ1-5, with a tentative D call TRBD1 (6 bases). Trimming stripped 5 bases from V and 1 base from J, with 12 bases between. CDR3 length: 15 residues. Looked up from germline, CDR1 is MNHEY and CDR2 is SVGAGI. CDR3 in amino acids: CASSPGAESNQPQHF. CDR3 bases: TGTGCCAGCAGTCCAGGGGCAGAGAGCAATCAGCCCCAGCATTTT.

Here the CDR3 DNA reads TGTGCCAGCAGCCCCCCAAAGTTAGCGGGAGCCCACAATGAGCAGTTCTTC. This codes for CASSPPKLAGAHNEQFF. This chain uses TRBV7-8 with TRBJ2-1, with 9 positions matching TRBD2. Germline V gene sequence: CDR1 SGHVS, CDR2 FQNEAQ. This CDR3 has 17 amino acids. V lost 5 bases to trimming and J lost 5 bases; unmatched junction nucleotides: 13.

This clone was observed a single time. CDR3 residues: CASSQVRGNTEAFF. The DNA of the CDR3 is TGTGCCAGCAGCCAGGTCAGGGGGAACACTGAAGCTTTCTTT. The genes are TRBV14 and TRBJ1-1; maybe TRBD1 (6 bases). Trimming took off 3 bases at V and 1 base at J, with 9 bases between the two ends. Germline CDR1 SGHDN, CDR2 FVKESK. The CDR3 consists of 14 residues.

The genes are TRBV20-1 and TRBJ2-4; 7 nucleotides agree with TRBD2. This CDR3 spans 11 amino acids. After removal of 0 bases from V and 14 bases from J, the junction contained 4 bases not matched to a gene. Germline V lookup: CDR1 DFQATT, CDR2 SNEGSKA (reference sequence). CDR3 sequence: CSAREGGLKYF. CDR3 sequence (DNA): TGCAGTGCTAGAGAGGGGGGACTAAAGTACTTC.

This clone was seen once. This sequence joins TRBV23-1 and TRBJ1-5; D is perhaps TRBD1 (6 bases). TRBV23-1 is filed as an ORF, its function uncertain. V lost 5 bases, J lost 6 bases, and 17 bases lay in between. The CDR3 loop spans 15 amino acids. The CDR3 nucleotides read TGCGCCAGCAGTGCGGATACAGGGTCAAGTCAGCCCCAGCATTTT. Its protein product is CASSADTGSSQPQHF.